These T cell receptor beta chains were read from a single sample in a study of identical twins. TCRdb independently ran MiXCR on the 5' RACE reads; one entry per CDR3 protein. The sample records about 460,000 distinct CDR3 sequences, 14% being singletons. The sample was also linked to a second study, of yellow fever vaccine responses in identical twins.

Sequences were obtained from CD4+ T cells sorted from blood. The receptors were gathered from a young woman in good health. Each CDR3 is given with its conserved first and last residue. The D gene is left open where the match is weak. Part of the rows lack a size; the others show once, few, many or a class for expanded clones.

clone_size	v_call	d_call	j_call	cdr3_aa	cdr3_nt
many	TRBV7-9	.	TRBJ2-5	CASSLPLGGQETQYF	TGTGCCAGCAGCTTACCGTTGGGCGGACAAGAGACCCAGTACTTC
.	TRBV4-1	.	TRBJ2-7	CASSHPKGGVGSSYEQYF	TGCGCCAGCAGCCACCCCAAAGGGGGGGTGGGATCCTCCTACGAGCAGTACTTC
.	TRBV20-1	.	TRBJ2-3	CTGERGTDTQYF	TGCACGGGGGAGAGGGGCACAGATACGCAGTATTTT
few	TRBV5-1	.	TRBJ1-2	CASSGGGAVRGYTF	TGCGCCAGCAGCGGGGGAGGCGCGGTTAGAGGCTACACCTTC
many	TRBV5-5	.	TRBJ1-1	CASSLVRGNTEAFF	TGTGCCAGCAGCTTGGTCAGGGGGAACACTGAAGCTTTCTTT
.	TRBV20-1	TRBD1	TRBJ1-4	CSARARPGTGEKLFF	TGCAGTGCTAGAGCGAGGCCAGGGACAGGGGAAAAACTGTTTTTT
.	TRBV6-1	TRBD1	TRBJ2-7	CATSRDRDSYEQYF	TGTGCCACCTCTCGGGACAGGGATTCGTACGAGCAGTACTTC
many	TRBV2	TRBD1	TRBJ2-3	CASSERDRVTDTQYF	TGTGCCAGCAGTGAACGGGACAGGGTCACAGATACGCAGTATTTT
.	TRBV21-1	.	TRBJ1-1	CASSKGQGGTEAFF	TGTGCCAGCAGCAAAGGACAGGGAGGCACTGAAGCTTTCTTT
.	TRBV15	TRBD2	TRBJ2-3	CATSRELAGLDTQYF	TGTGCCACCAGCAGAGAATTAGCGGGGCTAGATACGCAGTATTTT
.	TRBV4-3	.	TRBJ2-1	CASSQEEGSGQFF	TGCGCCAGCAGCCAAGAGGAAGGCTCGGGGCAGTTCTTC
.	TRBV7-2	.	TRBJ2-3	CASSSPQGSDTQYF	TGTGCCAGCAGCTCCCCACAGGGTTCAGATACGCAGTATTTT
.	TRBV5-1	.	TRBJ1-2	CASSLEGQGAGYTF	TGCGCCAGCAGCTTGGAGGGGCAAGGAGCTGGCTACACCTTC
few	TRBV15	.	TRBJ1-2	CATSRDLGGTRSYGYTF	TGTGCCACCAGCAGAGATCTCGGTGGGACCCGAAGCTATGGCTACACCTTC
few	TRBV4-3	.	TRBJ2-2	CASSGVINTGELFF	TGCGCCAGCAGCGGGGTTATAAACACCGGGGAGCTGTTTTTT
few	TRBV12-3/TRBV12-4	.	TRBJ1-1	CASRGGPSMNTEAFF	TGTGCCAGCAGGGGGGGACCTTCTATGAACACTGAAGCTTTCTTT
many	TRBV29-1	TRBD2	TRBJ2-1	CSVDEFEGGPYEQFF	TGCAGCGTCGATGAGTTTGAGGGAGGGCCTTATGAGCAGTTCTTC
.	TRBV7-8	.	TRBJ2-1	CASRGGLGDQQREQFF	TGTGCCAGCAGGGGGGGATTAGGGGACCAACAGCGTGAGCAGTTCTTC
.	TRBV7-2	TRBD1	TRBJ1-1	CASSPGDRENTEAFF	TGTGCCAGCAGCCCCGGGGACAGAGAGAACACTGAAGCTTTCTTT
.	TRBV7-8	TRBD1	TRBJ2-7	CASQGQGARSWDEQYF	TGTGCCAGCCAGGGACAGGGGGCGCGGTCGTGGGACGAGCAGTACTTC
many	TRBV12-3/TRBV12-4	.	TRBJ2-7	CASSSRAAQGYEQYF	TGTGCCAGCAGTTCTAGGGCCGCTCAAGGATACGAGCAGTACTTC
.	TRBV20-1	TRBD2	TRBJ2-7	CSAWLAGGRYEQYF	TGCAGTGCTTGGCTAGCGGGAGGTCGCTACGAGCAGTACTTC
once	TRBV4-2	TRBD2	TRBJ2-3	CASSQESRLAGGVGASDTQYF	TGTGCCAGCAGCCAAGAATCGAGGCTAGCGGGGGGCGTGGGGGCCTCAGATACGCAGTATTTT
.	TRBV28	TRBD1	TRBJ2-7	CASSPQGQGIYEQYF	TGTGCCAGCAGCCCCCAGGGACAGGGGATCTACGAGCAGTACTTC
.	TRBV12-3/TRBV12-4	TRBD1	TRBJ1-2	CASSYRDRNYGYTF	TGTGCCAGCAGTTACAGGGACAGAAACTATGGCTACACCTTC
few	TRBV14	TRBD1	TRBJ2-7	CASKEAGTGSYEQYF	TGTGCCAGCAAGGAGGCCGGGACAGGATCCTACGAGCAGTACTTC
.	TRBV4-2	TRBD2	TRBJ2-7	CASSQFGGLASGEPIHPYEQYF	TGTGCCAGCAGCCAATTCGGAGGGCTTGCTAGCGGGGAACCTATACATCCCTACGAGCAGTACTTC
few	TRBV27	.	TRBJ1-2	CASSLSAGGGGYTF	TGTGCCAGCAGTTTATCAGCGGGGGGCGGTGGCTACACCTTC
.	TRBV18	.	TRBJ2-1	CASSPYVTSEQFF	TGTGCCAGCTCACCATACGTGACAAGTGAGCAGTTCTTC
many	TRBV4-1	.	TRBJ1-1	CASSQVWGANTEAFF	TGCGCCAGCAGCCAAGTCTGGGGTGCGAACACTGAAGCTTTCTTT
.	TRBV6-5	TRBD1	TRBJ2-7	CASSLQGFPLDEQYF	TGTGCCAGCAGTTTACAGGGGTTCCCTCTCGACGAGCAGTACTTC
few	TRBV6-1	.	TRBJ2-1	CASSEGRSEQFF	TGTGCCAGCAGTGAGGGTCGGTCAGAGCAGTTCTTC
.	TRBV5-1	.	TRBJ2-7	CASSPGNPYEQYF	TGCGCCAGCAGTCCAGGGAACCCCTACGAGCAGTACTTC
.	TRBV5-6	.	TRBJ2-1	CASSRDFDNEQFF	TGTGCCAGCAGCCGGGACTTCGACAATGAGCAGTTCTTC
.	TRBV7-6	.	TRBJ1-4	CASSRGGEKLFF	TGTGCCAGCAGTAGGGGGGGTGAAAAACTGTTTTTT
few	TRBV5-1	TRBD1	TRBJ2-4	CASSSAWQGENIQYF	TGCGCCAGCAGCTCGGCATGGCAGGGGGAAAACATTCAGTACTTC
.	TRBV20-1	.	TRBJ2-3	CSARSPPTDTQYF	TGCAGTGCTAGATCCCCCCCGACCGATACGCAGTATTTT
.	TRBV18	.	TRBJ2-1	CASSPPDNEQFF	TGTGCCAGCTCACCGCCCGACAATGAGCAGTTCTTC
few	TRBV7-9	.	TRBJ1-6	CASSVGTDNSPLHF	TGTGCCAGCAGCGTAGGGACCGATAATTCACCCCTCCACTTT
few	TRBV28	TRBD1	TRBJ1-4	CASSLQGAKGEKLFF	TGTGCCAGCAGTTTGCAGGGGGCTAAGGGCGAAAAACTGTTTTTT
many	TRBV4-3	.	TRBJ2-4	CASSQGWDIRDIQYF	TGCGCCAGCAGCCAAGGATGGGACATTCGGGACATTCAGTACTTC
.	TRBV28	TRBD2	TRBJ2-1	CATGDSGTSPNEQFF	TGTGCCACCGGGGATTCCGGGACTAGCCCCAATGAGCAGTTCTTC